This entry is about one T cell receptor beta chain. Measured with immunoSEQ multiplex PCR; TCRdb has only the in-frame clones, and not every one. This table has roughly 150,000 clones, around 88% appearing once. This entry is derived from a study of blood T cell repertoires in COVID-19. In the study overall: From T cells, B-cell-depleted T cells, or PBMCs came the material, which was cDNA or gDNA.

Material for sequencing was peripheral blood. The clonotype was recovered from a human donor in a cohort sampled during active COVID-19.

The CDR3 loop is CASSLRRYSGTSGANVLTF. CDR3 sequence (DNA): TGTGCCAGCAGCCTACGGAGGTATAGCGGGACATCTGGGGCCAACGTCCTGACTTTC. This chain joins TRBV7-2 and TRBJ2-6; 8 bases align to TRBD2. J gave up 1 base and V 5 bases, and 13 bases lay outside the gene matches. This CDR3 spans 19 amino acids. The germline V gene encodes CDR1 SGHTA and CDR2 FQGNSA.